The TCR beta chain described here comes from a study of blood T cells in healthy people across ages. Study conclusions and caveats: Estimated diversity, derived from one million T cells, was regarded as an underestimate.

Caucasian, healthy and from Russia, the donors were aged between about 6 and 100. A J-beta primer mix and a sample-barcoded 5' primer were used in a second PCR of roughly 6 to 12 cycles. In TCRdb, the 5' RACE reads were re-called with MiXCR into one record per CDR3 protein. This table holds 1.5 million to 2 million distinct CDR3 sequences, 49% found once. A word on this clonotype: Its antigen is unidentified.

Germline loops: CDR1 DFQATT, CDR2 SNEGSKA (reference sequence). This CDR3 spans 13 amino acids. V was pared by 6 bases and J by 5 bases, with 11 bases between. The receptor was derived from a woman in her thirties or forties in good health. The genes are TRBV20-1 and TRBJ1-6, with D perhaps matching TRBD1 (6 bases). The material sequenced was blood. The DNA for the CDR3 is TGCAGTGCCCCCACAGGGCATAATTCACCCCTCCACTTT. Translated, it gives CSAPTGHNSPLHF.